One sample yielded the 27 T cell receptor beta chains listed below, sequenced in a study of response to subunit inactivated influenza vaccine. TCRdb re-called the RT-PCR reads through MiXCR, storing one row per CDR3 protein. Among approximately 530,000 distinct CDR3 sequences listed, less than 7.5% were seen once. Sequenced material: PBMCs from blood, taken around 2 years after vaccination. These receptors were taken from a man between 50 and 69 years old who received an inactivated influenza vaccine.

The table lists this clonotype with a few counts. The gene calls are TRBV6-1 and TRBJ1-6; D is ambiguous. Germline CDR1 is MNHNS and CDR2 is SASEGT. V dropped 6 bases and J dropped 5 bases, with 14 bases sitting between them. The CDR3 is made up of 15 amino acids. Written as DNA, the CDR3 is TGTGCCAGCAGAGCGCCGGGTCCTAATAATTCACCCCTCCACTTT. This translates into CASRAPGPNNSPLHF.

This clonotype was seen repeatedly, ten times or more. V gene TRBV4-2 combines with J gene TRBJ2-1, with TRBD2 matching 7 bases. The CDR3 runs 16 residues. The junction had 9 bases not matched to a gene; V was cut back by 1 base and J by 6 bases. Germline CDR1 and CDR2: LGHNA and YNFKEQ. The CDR3 spells CASSQVSAGLTNEQFF. The DNA for the CDR3 is TGTGCCAGCAGCCAAGTATCGGCGGGACTAACCAATGAGCAGTTCTTC.

The J gene is TRBJ2-2, the V gene TRBV6-1; D remains ambiguous. V lost 7 bases and J 2 bases, leaving 14 bases between the germline ends. This CDR3 is 15 amino acids long. Germline-derived CDR1 and CDR2 are MNHNS and SASEGT. This chain's CDR3 is CASKRLLVNTGELFF. The CDR3 bases are TGTGCCAGCAAGCGACTTTTGGTTAACACCGGGGAGCTGTTTTTT.

The chain is built from TRBV20-1 and TRBJ2-3; weak D call: TRBD1 (5 bases). This CDR3 is built from 15 residues. V lost 6 bases to trimming and J lost 0 bases, with 16 bases between them. Germline loops: CDR1 DFQATT, CDR2 SNEGSKA (reference sequence). CDR3 residues: CSAEHRGSSTDTQYF. CDR3 bases: TGCAGTGCGGAACATAGGGGTTCTAGCACAGATACGCAGTATTTT.

The table lists this clonotype with many counts. This chain connects TRBV11-1 to TRBJ1-3; D is unresolved. Germline V gene lookup returns CDR1 SGHAT and CDR2 FQDESV (reference sequence). This CDR3 region has 18 residues. The germline V and J ends were trimmed by 5 bases and 0 bases, with 20 bases remaining between them. CDR3 loop: CASSGVRAERRSGNTIYF. In nucleotides, the CDR3 is TGTGCCAGCAGCGGGGTGAGGGCGGAGCGCCGCTCTGGAAACACCATATATTTT.

This clonotype was detected only a few times. This rearrangement joins TRBV13 to TRBJ2-1, with D perhaps TRBD2 (6 bases). Trimming removed 8 bases from V and 1 base from J, with 9 bases in between. The germline CDR1 and CDR2 sequences are PRHDT and FYEKMQ (reference sequence). This CDR3 has 13 amino acids. The DNA for the CDR3 is TGTGCCAGCGGGGGGAGGTCCTACAATGAGCAGTTCTTC. This codes for CASGGRSYNEQFF.

In this sample, this clonotype turned up many times. This chain links TRBV7-9 with TRBJ2-2; maybe TRBD2 (5 bases). The CDR3 covers 17 residues. Between the trimmed V and J ends, which lost 2 bases and 6 bases, there was a span of 19 bases. Looked up from germline, CDR1 is SEHNR and CDR2 is FQNEAQ (reference sequence). CDR3 sequence reads: CASSLSPRVRIPGELFF. The CDR3, as DNA: TGTGCCAGCAGCTTAAGCCCGCGGGTTCGGATTCCCGGGGAGCTGTTTTTT.

This clonotype was counted a few times. The genes are TRBV3-1 and TRBJ2-3; 10 bases are shared with TRBD2. The CDR3 spans 17 residues. Germline V gene data show CDR1 as LGHDT and CDR2 as YNNKEL (reference sequence). The ends lost 1 base at V and 5 bases at J; junction bases unmatched: 9. In nucleotides, the CDR3 is TGTGCCAGCAGCCAAGGTTATAGCGGGGGGAAGGAAGATACGCAGTATTTT. Residues: CASSQGYSGGKEDTQYF.

Many counts were recorded for this clonotype. The rearrangement uses TRBV6-5 and TRBJ2-5; D might be TRBD1 (6 bases). The V end lost 1 base, the J end lost 2 bases, and 11 bases lay between the germline ends. Germline V lookup: CDR1 MNHEY, CDR2 SVGAGI. The CDR3 totals 15 residues. The CDR3 DNA sequence: TGTGCCAGCAGTTACTTGACAGGAGTACAAGAGACCCAGTACTTC. This encodes CASSYLTGVQETQYF.

This clonotype has more than one count but fewer than ten. V usage is TRBV4-3 and J usage is TRBJ1-3, with 7 bases aligning to TRBD1. CDR1 is LGHNA and CDR2 is YSLEER in the germline V gene. The CDR3 extends over 18 amino acids. The V and J ends lost 1 base and 0 bases, in that order; junction bases with no gene match: 9. Here the CDR3 DNA reads TGCGCCAGCAGCCAAGGAACCGGGACAGTAACCTCTGGAAACACCATATATTTT. Translated, it gives CASSQGTGTVTSGNTIYF.

This clonotype was picked up many times. The chain joins TRBV12-3 or TRBV12-4 to TRBJ1-5; D perhaps matches TRBD1 (6 bases). The CDR3 runs to 14 residues. V was clipped by 2 bases and J by 6 bases, with 11 bases between them. This chain's CDR3 is CASSLLQGVQPQHF. The CDR3 bases are TGTGCCAGCAGTTTATTACAGGGTGTTCAGCCCCAGCATTTT.

This clonotype was seen a few times. J is TRBJ2-3 and V is TRBV6-1, with 14 bases fitting TRBD2. The junction had 5 bases not matched to a gene; V was cut back by 4 bases and J by 5 bases. The CDR3 length is 16 residues. Germline values: CDR1 MNHNS, CDR2 SASEGT. CDR3 coding DNA: TGTGCCAGCAGTGGGGGACTAGCGGGGGTTCTAGATACGCAGTATTTT. Translated: CASSGGLAGVLDTQYF.

This clonotype has just a few counts. The genes are TRBV7-9 and TRBJ2-5, with D hard to call. The ends were cut back, 5 bases at V and 6 bases at J, with 7 bases in the middle. The CDR3 sequence is 11 residues long. Germline V gives CDR1 SEHNR, CDR2 FQNEAQ (reference sequence). As DNA, the CDR3 is TGTGCCAGCAGCGGTGAGAAGACCCAGTACTTC. As protein: CASSGEKTQYF.

The V call is TRBV18, the J call TRBJ1-1; D uncertain. The CDR3 has 14 amino acids. Germline V lookup: CDR1 KGHSH, CDR2 LQKENI. Trimming removed 0 bases at V and 4 bases at J, with 9 bases between. The CDR3 DNA reads as TGTGCCAGCTCACCACCGGCGGGGAGCACTGAAGCTTTCTTT. Its protein product is CASSPPAGSTEAFF.

In this sample, this clonotype turned up many times. V is TRBV29-1 and J is TRBJ2-5; 8 bases agree with TRBD1. This CDR3 has 14 amino acids. V gave up 4 bases and J gave up 0 bases; unmatched junction bases: 4. Germline V CDR1 and CDR2: SQVTM, ANQGSEA. The CDR3 DNA reads TGCAGCGTTGTAGACAGGGGATACCAAGAGACCCAGTACTTC. Protein product: CSVVDRGYQETQYF. Full variable domain (rest looked up from reference TRBV29-1 and TRBJ2-5): SAVISQKPSRDICQRGTSLTIQCQVDSQVTMMFWYRQQPGQSLTLIATANQGSEATYESGFVIDKFPISRPNLTFSTLTVSNMSPEDSSIYLCSVVDRGYQETQYFGPGTRLLVL.

Ten or more counts support this clonotype. The chain employs TRBV7-2 and TRBJ1-2, with D maybe TRBD1 (6 bases). CDR3 length: 14 residues. Per germline, CDR1 SGHTA and CDR2 FQGNSA. V lost 4 bases and J lost 8, with 17 bases in between. The CDR3 sequence: CASSSNSGGSGYTF. The CDR3 DNA reads TGTGCCAGCAGCTCCAATAGTGGGGGCTCCGGCTACACCTTC.

The rearrangement joins TRBV5-1 to TRBJ2-3, with 7 bases fitting TRBD1. The germline gives CDR1 SGHRS, CDR2 YFSETQ. J gave up 2 bases and V 0 bases, and 12 bases lay outside the gene matches. This CDR3 spans 18 amino acids. The DNA of the CDR3 is TGCGCCAGCAGCTTGGAGATAACAGGGGCTTGGTACACAGATACGCAGTATTTT. Protein sequence: CASSLEITGAWYTDTQYF.

Only a few counts were recorded for this clonotype. The genes are TRBV11-2 and TRBJ2-1, with D possibly being TRBD2 (6 bases). CDR1 SGHAT and CDR2 FQNNGV come from the germline V gene. V was clipped by 2 bases and J by 4 bases, with 9 bases between them. This CDR3 is 14 amino acids long. The CDR3 DNA sequence: TGTGCCAGCAGCTTAAGGGCGGGGTACAATGAGCAGTTCTTC. The encoded protein is CASSLRAGYNEQFF.

This clonotype occurred many times. The CDR3 spells CASSVDSRNTEAFF. Here the CDR3 DNA reads TGTGCCAGCAGCGTAGATTCCCGGAACACTGAAGCTTTCTTT. This rearrangement joins TRBV9 to TRBJ1-1, with D uncertain. Per germline, CDR1 SGDLS and CDR2 YYNGEE. V lost 0 bases and J lost 1, with 7 bases in between. The CDR3 has 14 amino acids.

The table lists this clonotype with many counts. The chain employs TRBV18 and TRBJ2-7; weak D call: TRBD2 (5 bases). Germline V gene sequence: CDR1 KGHSH, CDR2 LQKENI. The CDR3 length is 13 residues. V was shortened by 3 bases and J by 4 bases, with 10 bases between the two germline ends. Here the CDR3 DNA reads TGTGCCAGCTCACCGGCCAGCGGTTACGAGCAGTACTTC. Protein sequence: CASSPASGYEQYF.

This clonotype appeared many times. The gene calls are TRBV4-1 and TRBJ1-4; weak D call: TRBD1 (6 bases). From germline, CDR1 is MGHRA and CDR2 YSYEKL. The length of the CDR3 is 16 residues. V was cut by 1 base and J by 7 bases, with 16 bases left in between. CDR3 protein: CASSQGIGGAVEKLFF. CDR3 coding DNA: TGCGCCAGCAGCCAAGGCATCGGGGGGGCGGTTGAAAAACTGTTTTTT.

The sample holds many counts of this clonotype. The rearrangement links TRBV7-2 to TRBJ2-7, with D possibly called TRBD1 or TRBD2 (5 bases each). The V gene lost 5 bases and the J gene lost 0 bases, with 8 bases spanning the gap. The CDR3 has 13 amino acids. CDR1 and CDR2 from the germline V gene are SGHTA and FQGNSA. The DNA for the CDR3 is TGTGCCAGCAGCGCTGGGGGCTCCTACGAGCAGTACTTC. Protein sequence: CASSAGGSYEQYF.

The chain links TRBV11-2 to TRBJ2-5; 8 bases are a match to TRBD2. From germline, CDR1 is SGHAT and CDR2 FQNNGV. Losses at the gene ends were 4 bases for V and 1 base for J; bases not matched to a gene: 5. CDR3 length: 15 amino acids. CDR3 sequence (DNA): TGTGCCAGCAGCTCCATAGCGGGACCCCAAGAGACCCAGTACTTC. The encoded protein is CASSSIAGPQETQYF.

This clonotype was seen a few times. The V call is TRBV18, the J call TRBJ1-2, with D hard to call. The CDR3 has 14 residues. Trimming stripped 4 bases from V and 4 bases from J, with 13 bases between. Germline V CDR1 and CDR2: KGHSH, LQKENI. As DNA, the CDR3 is TGTGCCAGCTCACGAGAAGGCGGGCGCTATGGCTACACCTTC. It specifies CASSREGGRYGYTF.

The genes are TRBV12-3 or TRBV12-4 and TRBJ2-1, with D unresolved. The CDR3 is made up of 14 amino acids. V was pared by 3 bases and J by 6 bases, with 12 bases between. Written as DNA, the CDR3 is TGTGCCAGCAGTTTCCCTACCCGCCCCAATGAGCAGTTCTTC. It yields the protein CASSFPTRPNEQFF.

This clonotype was counted a few times. This chain links TRBV12-3 or TRBV12-4 with TRBJ1-1; D possibly corresponds to TRBD1 (5 bases). The CDR3 contains 14 residues. Deletions cut 5 bases from V and 1 base from J, with 11 bases between. The CDR3 bases are TGTGCCAGCAGTACCGGGACTGCGAACACTGAAGCTTTCTTT. As protein: CASSTGTANTEAFF.

This clonotype has only a few counts. This chain uses TRBV4-3 with TRBJ2-7, with D unclear. V dropped 1 base and J dropped 0 bases, with 19 bases sitting between them. CDR3 length: 18 residues. Germline values: CDR1 LGHNA, CDR2 YSLEER. The CDR3 sequence: CASSQASVVTHSSYEQYF. In DNA form, the CDR3 reads TGCGCCAGCAGCCAAGCATCTGTAGTAACGCACAGCTCCTACGAGCAGTACTTC.